The clone carrying this T cell receptor (beta chain) was seen a few times. Its target is unknown. The CDR3 is 13 amino acids. After removal of 0 bases from V and 4 bases from J, the junction contained 0 bases not matched to a gene. Germline V gene data show CDR1 as SQVTM and CDR2 as ANQGSEA. With a J-beta primer mix and a sample-barcoded 5' primer, a second PCR ran about 7 to 12 cycles. TCRdb reprocessed the 5' RACE reads with MiXCR, giving one entry per CDR3 protein. Seen here are under 2 million distinct CDR3 sequences, 30% to 40% observed once, and the top ten hold approximately 11%. The sample belongs to a study of blood T cells in healthy people across ages. Regarding the study as a whole: No conclusive comparison of naive versus antigen-experienced cells was possible with unsorted PBMCs. Donor CMV status was unknown, possibly confounding expanded clonotype changes.

J is TRBJ1-5 and V is TRBV29-1; 7 bases match TRBD1. This clonotype was sampled from a woman in her thirties in good health. The sequencing input was blood. CDR3 bases: TGCAGCGTTGAAGAGGACAGGAATCAGCCCCAGCATTTT. This codes for CSVEEDRNQPQHF.